Sequencing of this T cell receptor (beta chain) was carried out in a study of metastatic and nonmetastatic thyroid tumors. This clone occurred a few times. The authors' processing: In papillary thyroid cancer, a distant-metastasis classifier was built using CDR3 differences across clinicopathological groups. TCRdb re-called clones via MiXCR from the PCR reads. The V and J calls were determined by TCRdb, not by the authors. This sample has around 45,000 clones, with roughly 3.2% found just once. Each patient came to thyroid surgery without any prior treatment (of any kind). The sequenced sample consisted of blood. The sequence came from a female donor with papillary thyroid cancer or a benign thyroid nodule (not recorded which). Some clones in this sample may be carry-over from other donors' samples.

The CDR3 reads CASSLLGADSTDTQYF. CDR3 coding DNA: TGTGCCAGCAGCTTATTGGGGGCCGATAGCACAGATACGCAGTATTTT. The chain links TRBV7-2 to TRBJ2-3, with TRBD1 as a possible D gene (6 bases). Germline lookup yields CDR1 SGHTA and CDR2 FQGNSA. V lost 2 bases to trimming and J lost 0 bases, with 12 bases between them. This CDR3 has 16 amino acids.